These 5 T cell receptor beta chains were all obtained from the same sample, sequenced in a study of beta chain features in type 1 diabetes. Study-level points and caveats: In every one of the four CD4+ subsets, TCRB CDR3s were moderately but significantly shorter in Type 1 diabetes patients.

The authors reverse transcribed all of the isolated RNA, so sequencing captured expressed TCRB transcripts. The data were produced by immunoSEQ multiplex PCR, yet TCRdb's version contains in-frame clones alone and is incomplete. The data contain about 390,000 clones, 8% to 10% of them singletons. These TCRs' antigens remain unknown. What was sequenced was central memory CD4+ T cells from blood. The source of these receptors is a man aged 25-40 years with type 1 diabetes.

V and J are TRBV5-1 and TRBJ1-2; no clear D gene. Trimming took off 2 bases at V and 0 bases at J, with 8 bases between the two ends. CDR1 is SGHRS, CDR2 YFSETQ, per germline. This CDR3 has 14 amino acids. The CDR3 reads CASSFPTANYGYTF. The CDR3, as DNA: TGCGCCAGCAGCTTCCCGACGGCTAACTATGGCTACACCTTC.

This clone was counted only a few times. The chain joins TRBV7-7 to TRBJ2-2; D ambiguous. V gave up 1 base and J gave up 6 bases, with 12 bases separating them. CDR3 length equals 15 residues. The germline gives CDR1 SSHAT, CDR2 FNYEAQ (reference sequence). The DNA of the CDR3 is TGTGCCAGCAGCTTAGGTGGTAGAAGTTCCGGGGAGCTGTTTTTT. It codes for CASSLGGRSSGELFF.

This clone occurred a few times. This chain connects TRBV20-1 to TRBJ2-7; no reliable D call. CDR3 length equals 10 residues. V was clipped by 5 bases and J by 2 bases, with 4 bases between them. The V gene's germline CDR1 is DFQATT and CDR2 SNEGSKA (reference sequence). The CDR3 is CSASPYEQYF. DNA for the CDR3: TGCAGTGCTTCCCCCTACGAGCAGTACTTC.

This chain joins TRBV11-2 and TRBJ2-5, with D uncertain. Germline assignment: CDR1 SGHAT and CDR2 FQNNGV. The CDR3 contains 13 residues. The V gene lost 10 bases and the J gene lost 2 bases, with 14 bases spanning the gap. The chain's CDR3 is CATTHLQQETQYF. In DNA, the CDR3 is TGTGCCACCACCCATCTTCAACAAGAGACCCAGTACTTC.

Details on this clone: At the DNA level, this CDR3 is encoded by other sequences in the same sample as well. The chain employs TRBV5-1 and TRBJ2-3, with D possibly being TRBD1 or TRBD2 (5 bases each). CDR1 is SGHRS and CDR2 is YFSETQ in the germline V gene. This CDR3 contains 14 residues. The V and J ends lost 5 bases and 0 bases respectively, with 10 bases between them. The CDR3 bases are TGCGCCAGCAGTCCCGGGACCAGCACAGATACGCAGTATTTT. It specifies CASSPGTSTDTQYF.